These 3 T cell receptor beta chains share one sample of origin, sequenced in a study of sequential checkpoint blockade in melanoma (dated by TCRdb to about 2019). The library was built by means of the immunoSEQ multiplex PCR assay. Not all clones reach the TCRdb copy of this immuneACCESS table, which keeps in-frame sequences only. Checked studies attribute under half of the gap to unresolved V genes and leave the rest unexplained. For this sample the table gives thousands of clones, of which around 30% were detected only once. The leading ten clones occupy about 20% of the sample. The treatment or condition label corresponds to: randomized to nivolumab then ipilimumab (arm A) or the reverse (arm B). The source material was tumor tissue (inferred from file names), sampled from a patient given nivolumab and ipilimumab in sequence. The receptors were sampled from a human donor with melanoma.

In this sample, this clone turned up a few times. V and J are TRBV6-8 and TRBJ2-7; the match to TRBD2 covers 7 bases. Germline lookup yields CDR1 MNHGY and CDR2 SAAAGT. The J segment lost 2 bases and the V segment lost 5 bases, leaving 9 bases of the junction unmatched. CDR3 length: 15 residues. This CDR3 is CASSGAGDVPYEQYF. The CDR3 region has the DNA TGTGCCAGCAGTGGGGCGGGAGACGTCCCCTACGAGCAGTACTTC.

This clone was observed a handful of times. The gene calls are TRBV6-8 and TRBJ2-1; the D call may be TRBD1 or TRBD2 (5 bases each). The CDR3 loop spans 13 amino acids. Germline V gives CDR1 MNHGY, CDR2 SAAAGT. Trimming pared 5 bases from V and 6 bases from J, leaving 11 bases between. The CDR3 is CASSPTGGNEQFF. CDR3 in DNA: TGTGCCAGCAGTCCAACTGGGGGCAATGAGCAGTTCTTC.

This clone was seen repeatedly, ten times or more. V and J are TRBV6-8 and TRBJ2-1; the match to TRBD2 covers 12 bases. This CDR3 region has 15 residues. V trimming: 10 bases; J trimming: 2 bases; junction bases outside the gene matches: 6. Germline CDR1 MNHGY, CDR2 SAAAGT. The CDR3 region is CAISPSGRAYNEQFF. The DNA of the CDR3 is TGTGCCATCAGCCCTAGCGGGAGGGCCTACAATGAGCAGTTCTTC.